What follows describes a single T cell receptor (beta chain). Its antigen is undetermined. This entry comes from a study of cytomegalovirus exposure and HLA in healthy donors. Study background: Inside one of the first data releases sat around 80 million unique TCRs taken from HLA-typed donors. General study findings and limits: There were a few CMV-associated chains whose specificity for CMV antigens was confirmed in vitro. Productive status was seen about 90% or about 30% of the time for most TCR beta V segments in an earlier analysis. Most TCR sequences were uncommon, yet certain public TCRs appeared in many donors.

The CDR3 loop spans 16 amino acids. Germline values: CDR1 MGHRA, CDR2 YSYEKL. The V and J ends lost 1 base and 1 base, in that order; junction bases with no gene match: 5. The study ran its PCR with 60 Vbeta and 13 Jbeta primers. This table comes from immunoSEQ multiplex PCR, and its TCRdb copy is limited to in-frame clones, with some not included. The sample comprises under 200,000 clones, around four fifths of which are singletons, and approximately 7% rests with the top ten. This sequence joins TRBV4-1 and TRBJ2-7; the match to TRBD2 covers 9 bases. The origin of this receptor is a male donor in good health and CMV-seropositive. Sequencing used PBMCs. The CDR3 coding sequence is TGCGCCAGCAGCCAAGGCGGAGCGGGGGGATCCTACGAGCAGTACTTC. Translation gives CASSQGGAGGSYEQYF.